This T cell receptor beta chain was captured in a study of T cell changes during pregnancy in multiple sclerosis. Here immunoSEQ multiplex PCR was the method, and the copy in TCRdb shows in-frame clones only, minus some. The repertoire holds roughly 32,000 clones, with 85% to 90% as singletons. Trimming took 5 bases from V and 2 from J; bases not matched to a gene: 10. The CDR3 covers 16 residues. Germline CDR1 and CDR2: SGHDT and YYEEEE. The chain uses TRBV5-6 and TRBJ2-7, with TRBD1 matching over 10 bases. The clonotype originates from a female donor with multiple sclerosis, enrolled in a pregnancy study. This sample comprised CD8+ T cells from peripheral blood mononuclear cells, obtained in the third trimester of pregnancy. The CDR3: CASRFTPGQGPYEQYF. The CDR3 nucleotides are TGTGCCAGCAGGTTTACCCCGGGACAGGGGCCCTACGAGCAGTACTTC.